Sequencing of this T cell receptor (beta chain) was carried out in a study of blood T cell repertoires in COVID-19. Overall study context: COVID-19 samples, acute and convalescent, were from the United States, Italy and Spain.

TCRdb's table, derived via immunoSEQ multiplex PCR, lists solely in-frame clones and lacks some. Of about 350,000 clones listed, about 88% are singletons. Those enrolled, adults aged roughly 18 to 89 years, came from about two dozen US areas. This CDR3 region has 12 residues. Deletions cut 3 bases from V and 10 bases from J, with 8 bases between. The V gene's germline CDR1 is KGHDR and CDR2 SFDVKD. The V gene is TRBV24-1, the J gene TRBJ1-4; D ambiguous. The clonotype comes from a woman aged 25 to 39 who had been exposed to COVID-19. The sequenced sample was PBMCs or T cells enriched from blood (not recorded which). The CDR3 region has the DNA TGTGCCACCAGTGATAGTACCGGAAAACTGTTTTTT. Translated: CATSDSTGKLFF.